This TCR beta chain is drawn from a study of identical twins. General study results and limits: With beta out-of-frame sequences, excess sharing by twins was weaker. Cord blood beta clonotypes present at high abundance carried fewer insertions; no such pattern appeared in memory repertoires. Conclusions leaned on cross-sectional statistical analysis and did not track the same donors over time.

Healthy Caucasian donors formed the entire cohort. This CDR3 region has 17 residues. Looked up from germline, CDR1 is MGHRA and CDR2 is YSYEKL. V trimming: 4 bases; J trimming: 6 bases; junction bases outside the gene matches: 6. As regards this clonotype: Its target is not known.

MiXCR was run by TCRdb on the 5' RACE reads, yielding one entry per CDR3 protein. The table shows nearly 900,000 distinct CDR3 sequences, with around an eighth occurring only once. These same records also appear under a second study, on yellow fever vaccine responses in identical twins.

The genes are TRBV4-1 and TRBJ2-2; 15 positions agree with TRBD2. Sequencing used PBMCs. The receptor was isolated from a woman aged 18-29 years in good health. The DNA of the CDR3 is TGCGCCAGCAGCCGAGGACTAGCGGGGGGGCAAGCCGGGGAGCTGTTTTTT. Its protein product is CASSRGLAGGQAGELFF.